One sample yielded the 13 T cell receptor beta chains listed below, sequenced in a study of CD8 T cells in ankylosing spondylitis. Whole-study findings and limits: What appeared characteristic of ankylosing spondylitis blood was a TCR beta motif of eight highly homologous variants.

The antigens these receptors bind are not known. TCRdb passed the 5' RACE reads through MiXCR, listing each CDR3 protein once. The table includes 350,000 to 450,000 distinct CDR3 sequences, roughly 26% detected once. What was sequenced was blood, either unsorted or a sorted T cell fraction (not recorded which). These receptors all come from a male donor with ankylosing spondylitis.

This clonotype was observed a handful of times. The chain couples TRBV29-1 to TRBJ2-7; either TRBD1 or TRBD2 may fit D (5 bases each). The V and J ends lost 0 bases and 4 bases respectively, with 16 bases between them. Germline assignment: CDR1 SQVTM and CDR2 ANQGSEA. This CDR3 has 15 residues. The CDR3 DNA follows: TGCAGCGTTGAAGATAGATCGGGGCAGCCTTACGAGCAGTACTTC. This sequence encodes CSVEDRSGQPYEQYF.

Only a few counts were recorded for this clonotype. The chain uses TRBV20-1 and TRBJ1-1; no reliable D call. The CDR3 length is 12 residues. Germline V gene data show CDR1 as DFQATT and CDR2 as SNEGSKA (reference sequence). Trimming pared 6 bases from V and 0 bases from J, leaving 8 bases between. The CDR3 sequence is CSAAFMNTEAFF. In DNA form, the CDR3 reads TGCAGTGCGGCATTCATGAACACTGAAGCTTTCTTT.

This clonotype was picked up a small number of times. The chain is built from TRBV7-8 and TRBJ1-2; 7 bases are shared with TRBD1. Germline loops: CDR1 SGHVS, CDR2 FQNEAQ. There are 15 residues in the CDR3. The V segment lost 5 bases and the J segment 4 bases; nucleotides outside the gene matches: 10. Here the CDR3 DNA reads TGTGCCAGCAGCCTCTCCCCCGACAGGGTCTATGGCTACACCTTC. Protein product: CASSLSPDRVYGYTF.

The V gene is TRBV7-6, the J gene TRBJ2-7; 7 bases are shared with TRBD1. V lost 5 bases to trimming and J lost 3 bases; unmatched junction nucleotides: 7. Germline V gene sequence: CDR1 SGHVS, CDR2 FNYEAQ. The CDR3 runs 14 residues. The CDR3, as DNA: TGTGCCAGCAGCGCCAACCGGGACAGCTACGAGCAGTACTTC. The encoded protein is CASSANRDSYEQYF.

This clonotype has ten or more counts. CDR3 sequence: CASSSASGRSYNEQFF. The DNA for the CDR3 is TGCGCCAGCAGCTCGGCTAGCGGGAGGTCCTACAATGAGCAGTTCTTC. The chain recombines TRBV5-1 with TRBJ2-1, with TRBD2 matching over 11 bases. Per the germline V gene, CDR1 is SGHRS and CDR2 is YFSETQ. Unmatched junction bases numbered 3, after V lost 3 bases and J lost 1 base. This CDR3 region has 16 residues.

This clonotype turned up a few times. The chain joins TRBV12-3 or TRBV12-4 to TRBJ2-7; D may correspond to TRBD1 or TRBD2 (6 bases each). V was clipped by 7 bases and J by 1 base, with 20 bases between them. The CDR3 has 16 amino acids. The CDR3 DNA reads TGTGCCAGCACCACACGCGCCGGGGGCCGTTCCTACGAGCAGTACTTC. It is translated as CASTTRAGGRSYEQYF.

The J gene is TRBJ1-1, the V gene TRBV5-1; D is undetermined. V was cut by 6 bases and J by 1 base, with 16 bases left in between. Germline CDR1 reads SGHRS; CDR2 reads YFSETQ. The CDR3 extends over 15 amino acids. In DNA, the CDR3 is TGCGCCAGCACCCCTTCGGGTGGTACGAACACTGAAGCTTTCTTT. Translating it yields CASTPSGGTNTEAFF.

This clonotype was seen only a few times. The chain carries TRBV12-3 or TRBV12-4 and TRBJ2-5; 7 bases are shared with TRBD2. This CDR3 is built from 14 residues. The ends lost 7 bases at V and 4 bases at J; junction bases unmatched: 9. Here the CDR3 DNA reads TGTGCCAGCACCCCCGGACTAGTTGGAGAGACCCAGTACTTC. Residues: CASTPGLVGETQYF.

The genes are TRBV12-3 or TRBV12-4 and TRBJ1-2; unclear D gene. V lost 8 bases and J 5 bases, leaving 12 bases between the germline ends. The CDR3 totals 12 residues. The CDR3 DNA reads TGTGCCAGCGCCTGGGATTCTTATGGCTACACCTTC. Its protein is CASAWDSYGYTF.

The rearrangement joins TRBV12-3 or TRBV12-4 to TRBJ1-2; D remains unclear. Trimming shortened V by 5 bases and J by 1 base, and 8 bases separated the two germline ends. CDR3 size: 13 residues. The CDR3 DNA follows: TGTGCCAGCAGTACTACAAATAACTATGGCTACACCTTC. Protein sequence: CASSTTNNYGYTF.

Only a few counts were recorded for this clonotype. The chain is built from TRBV20-1 and TRBJ2-2; D remains unclear. The V and J ends lost 6 bases and 5 bases respectively, with 10 bases between them. Germline V CDR1 and CDR2: DFQATT, SNEGSKA (reference sequence). There are 12 residues in the CDR3. In DNA, the CDR3 is TGCAGTGCCCCCCGGCGAACCGGGGAGCTGTTTTTT. Its translation is CSAPRRTGELFF.

This clonotype was seen ten or more times. The chain couples TRBV15 to TRBJ2-1, with D unresolved. The germline V gene has CDR1 LNHNV and CDR2 YYDKDF (reference sequence). V shed 3 bases and J shed 6 bases, with 3 bases lying between them. The CDR3 contains 11 residues. CDR3 sequence (DNA): TGTGCCACCAGCAGGGCCAATGAGCAGTTCTTC. Translation gives CATSRANEQFF. Full variable domain (remainder filled in from reference TRBV15 and TRBJ2-1): DAMVIQNPRYQVTQFGKPVTLSCSQTLNHNVMYWYQQKSSQAPKLLFHYYDKDFNNEADTPDNFQSRRPNTSFCFLDIRSPGLGDTAMYLCATSRANEQFFGPGTRLTVL.

In its sample, this clonotype was seen many times. The rearrangement links TRBV27 to TRBJ2-2; no firm D call. Per germline, CDR1 MNHEY and CDR2 SMNVEV (reference sequence). The V gene lost 9 bases and the J gene lost 4 bases, with 15 bases spanning the gap. The CDR3 totals 14 residues. CDR3 sequence (DNA): TGTGCCAGTTCCAATTCTTGGGGCACCGGGGAGCTGTTTTTT. Its translation is CASSNSWGTGELFF.